The clone carrying this T cell receptor (beta chain) was observed a few times. Its specificity is unknown. The data stem from a study of beta chain features in type 1 diabetes. The isolated RNA, all of it, was reverse transcribed, so expressed TCRB transcripts were what got sequenced. Generated by immunoSEQ multiplex PCR, the TCRdb table keeps only in-frame clones and is missing some. This table has fewer than 300,000 clones, about a tenth appearing once. Overall study results and limits: All four CD4+ subsets of Type 1 diabetes patients contained TCRB CDR3s that were moderately but significantly shorter. Among type 1 diabetes patients, VDJ junctions had fewer insertions and more deletions.

Averaging around 110 mL, one heparinised blood draw came from each individual donor. CD4+ naive, central memory, regulatory and stem cell-like memory subsets were isolated by sorting on CD45RO/CCR7/CD25/CD127/CD95/CD27. The TCR sequence derives from a man aged 25 to 40 with type 1 diabetes. The sample was naive CD4+ T cells from blood.

The CDR3 bases are TGCAGTGCGGACAGGCAGTTTGGCTACACCTTC. Its translation is CSADRQFGYTF. This sequence joins TRBV20-1 and TRBJ1-2, with 7 bases fitting TRBD1. This CDR3 region has 11 residues. Losses at the gene ends were 6 bases for V and 7 bases for J; bases not matched to a gene: 5. Germline V gene lookup returns CDR1 DFQATT and CDR2 SNEGSKA (reference sequence).